In this sample, the clone carrying this T cell receptor (beta chain) turned up a few times. Its antigen is still unknown. The V gene's germline CDR1 is SGHTS and CDR2 YDEGEE. The CDR3 has 14 residues. The J segment lost 5 bases and the V segment lost 4 bases, leaving 5 bases of the junction unmatched. These data come from a study of cytomegalovirus exposure and HLA in healthy donors. This PCR relied on a set of 60 Vbeta primers and 13 Jbeta primers. The data were produced by immunoSEQ multiplex PCR, yet TCRdb's version contains in-frame clones alone and is incomplete. Seen here are 85,000 to 120,000 clones, roughly three fifths observed once, and the top ten hold around 4.8%. Whole-study results and caveats: Follow-up analysis found HLA locus-dependent TCR association rates, highest for DRB1 and lowest for HLA-C. TCR sequences were mostly rare, though some public TCRs occurred in many donors.

The chain has TRBV5-8 and TRBJ1-2; TRBD1 matches 10 bases. The clonotype originates from a human donor in good health. The sample was PBMCs. Here the CDR3 reads CASSPGQGLYGYTF. CDR3 DNA sequence: TGTGCCAGCAGCCCGGGACAGGGGCTATATGGCTACACCTTC.